What follows are 10 T cell receptor beta chains derived from one specimen sequenced in a study of control samples from healthy donors and cancer patients. Measured with immunoSEQ multiplex PCR; TCRdb has only the in-frame clones, and not every one. The table includes roughly 9,700 clones, under 95% detected once. Input material: PBMCs. These receptors were obtained from a man aged 55 to 70 with colorectal cancer.

The chain carries TRBV3-1 (or the pseudogene TRBV3-2) and TRBJ1-3; no definite D call. Trimming cost V 2 bases and J 3 bases, with 5 bases left between them. CDR3 length equals 13 residues. Germline values: CDR1 LGHDT, CDR2 YNNKEL (reference sequence). CDR3 sequence: CASSQSIGNTIYF. CDR3 coding DNA: TGTGCCAGCAGCCAATCGATTGGAAACACCATATATTTT.

This clone has a single count. The rearrangement uses TRBV3-1 (or the pseudogene TRBV3-2) and TRBJ2-7; D unclear. The CDR3 is 14 residues long. CDR1 LGHDT and CDR2 YNNKEL come from the germline V gene (reference sequence). V was cut by 5 bases and J by 2 bases, with 13 bases left in between. The chain's CDR3 is CASSKRRHPYEQYF. CDR3 sequence (DNA): TGTGCCAGCAGCAAAAGGCGCCACCCCTACGAGCAGTACTTC.

The genes are TRBV3-1 (or the pseudogene TRBV3-2) and TRBJ2-3; 8 bases are shared with TRBD2. The germline V gene encodes CDR1 LGHDT and CDR2 YNNKEL (reference sequence). The CDR3 length is 14 residues. The J segment lost 4 bases and the V segment lost 4 bases, leaving 4 bases of the junction unmatched. The CDR3 region has the DNA TGTGCCAGCAGCCGAACTAGCGGCCCAGATACGCAGTATTTT. Protein: CASSRTSGPDTQYF.

The genes are TRBV25-1 and TRBJ1-5; 9 bases align to TRBD1. J gave up 4 bases and V 2 bases, and 3 bases lay outside the gene matches. CDR1 MGHDK and CDR2 SYGVNS come from the germline V gene. The CDR3 covers 15 residues. The CDR3 DNA reads TGTGCCAGCAGTGAAGGACAGGGGCTAAATCAGCCCCAGCATTTT. It translates to CASSEGQGLNQPQHF.

This clone was detected a few times. This chain links TRBV7-8 with TRBJ2-1; D might be TRBD2 (5 bases). Per germline, CDR1 SGHVS and CDR2 FQNEAQ. The ends were cut back, 3 bases at V and 5 bases at J, with 14 bases in the middle. The CDR3 is made up of 15 amino acids. CDR3 residues: CASSFRSGSHNEQFF. For the CDR3, the DNA is TGTGCCAGCAGCTTCCGCTCGGGGAGTCACAATGAGCAGTTCTTC.

CDR3 amino acids: CASSIKGFHGYTF. CDR3 DNA: TGTGCCAGTTCTATAAAGGGGTTTCATGGCTACACCTTC. The chain employs TRBV19 and TRBJ1-2, with D possibly being TRBD1 (5 bases). Trimming stripped 8 bases from V and 6 bases from J, with 16 bases between. CDR3 size: 13 residues. Germline-derived CDR1 and CDR2 are LNHDA and SQIVND (reference sequence).

The CDR3 here is CASSLGRGSSYNEQFF. The CDR3, as DNA: TGTGCCAGCAGCTTAGGTCGGGGTAGCTCCTACAATGAGCAGTTCTTC. The chain links TRBV13 to TRBJ2-1; a weak D match, TRBD2 (5 bases). The V gene lost 0 bases and the J gene lost 0 bases, with 9 bases spanning the gap. The CDR3 runs 16 residues. Germline V gives CDR1 PRHDT, CDR2 FYEKMQ (reference sequence).

The V and J genes are TRBV12-5 and TRBJ1-1, with D perhaps TRBD1 (5 bases). Germline-derived CDR1 and CDR2 are LGHNT and FRNRAP. The CDR3 is made up of 13 amino acids. Trimming cost V 3 bases and J 3 bases, with 8 bases left between them. The DNA for the CDR3 is TGTGCTAGTGGTTTCGTAGGGGACACTGAAGCTTTCTTT. Its protein is CASGFVGDTEAFF.

The CDR3 region has the DNA TGTGCCAGCAGCTCGAACAGGGCCTACGAGCAGTACTTC. Protein: CASSSNRAYEQYF. The chain uses TRBV11-2 and TRBJ2-7, with D possibly matching TRBD1 (6 bases). Germline V gene lookup returns CDR1 SGHAT and CDR2 FQNNGV. Trimming stripped 4 bases from V and 2 bases from J, with 9 bases between. The CDR3 runs to 13 residues.

DNA of the CDR3: TGTGCCAGCAGCCGGAAACAGGCGAATCAGCCCCAGCATTTT. It yields the protein CASSRKQANQPQHF. The chain employs TRBV3-1 (or the pseudogene TRBV3-2) and TRBJ1-5, with D perhaps TRBD1 (5 bases). Germline-derived CDR1 and CDR2 are LGHDT and YNNKEL (reference sequence). With 4 bases removed from V and 4 bases from J, the gap between germline ends came to 11 bases. This CDR3 contains 14 residues.